This T cell receptor (beta chain) was identified in a study of cytomegalovirus exposure and HLA in healthy donors. Study-level findings and limits: Most CMV-associated TCR beta chains appeared HLA-restricted in a later analysis. In a later analysis, DRB1 alleles had the most associated TCRs; HLA-C alleles the fewest.

Germline V lookup: CDR1 PRHDT, CDR2 FYEKMQ (reference sequence). Trimming took 2 bases from V and 0 from J; bases not matched to a gene: 4. The CDR3 extends over 16 amino acids. Primers included in the PCR were 60 Vbeta and 13 Jbeta primers. Profiling relied on immunoSEQ multiplex PCR, and the TCRdb table lists in-frame clones only, not all of them. The repertoire holds 200,000 to 250,000 clones, with almost 85% as singletons. Points on this clone: What it recognizes is unknown.

This rearrangement joins TRBV13 to TRBJ2-5; 9 nucleotides match TRBD2. This TCR was sampled from a woman between 35 and 50 years old in good health and CMV-seronegative. The specimen was PBMCs. The CDR3 loop reads CASSLKASGDQETQYF. In DNA, the CDR3 is TGTGCCAGCAGCTTAAAGGCTAGCGGGGACCAAGAGACCCAGTACTTC.